This paragraph covers one T cell receptor (beta chain) sequence. This table comes from immunoSEQ multiplex PCR, and its TCRdb copy is limited to in-frame clones, with some not included. In the table there are over 35,000 clones, approximately 91% of which are singletons. This entry belongs to a study of T cell changes during pregnancy in multiple sclerosis. Germline-derived CDR1 and CDR2 are SGHAT and FQNNGV. The CDR3 loop spans 16 amino acids. J was trimmed by 3 bases and V by 5 bases; bases with no gene match: 11. The material sequenced was CD4+ T cells from peripheral blood mononuclear cells, taken in the third trimester of pregnancy. This TCR derives from a female donor in good health, enrolled as a control in a pregnancy study. The chain recombines TRBV11-2 with TRBJ1-2; 8 nucleotides match TRBD1. This chain's CDR3 is CASSPHAGQGDYGYTF. The CDR3 nucleotides read TGTGCCAGCAGCCCTCACGCCGGACAGGGCGACTATGGCTACACCTTC.